Listed below are T cell receptor beta chains from one sample, sequenced in a study of blood T cell repertoires in COVID-19. Sequenced by immunoSEQ multiplex PCR; TCRdb stores in-frame clones only, minus some. The table includes 150,000 or so clones, more than 80% detected once. Sequencing was done on a sample of peripheral blood. These receptors all come from a man aged 50 to 59 with acute or convalescent COVID-19. Each CDR3 is given with its conserved first and last residue.

v_call	j_call	cdr3_length	cdr3_aa
TRBV5-5	TRBJ2-1	14	CASSFEAGVGEQFF
TRBV9	TRBJ2-1	16	CASSSTGTSGSGEQFF
TRBV7-3	TRBJ2-2	15	CASSRGAGRTGELFF
TRBV6-6	TRBJ1-2	13	CASSPDYRRGYTF
TRBV7-2	TRBJ2-1	12	CASSDVRNEQFF
TRBV28	TRBJ2-3	15	CASSADRDSTDTQYF
TRBV10-2	TRBJ1-2	17	CASRPSPRHEQSYGYTF
TRBV18	TRBJ2-3	15	CASSRGLAGTNTQYF
TRBV30	TRBJ2-3	12	CARGTGPDTQYF
TRBV3-1/TRBV3-2	TRBJ1-4	15	CASSQDLQGGKKLFF
TRBV5-4	TRBJ2-3	15	CASSLSYGNTDTQYF
TRBV5-6	TRBJ2-5	13	CASSPRGAKTQYF